The clone carrying this T cell receptor beta chain appeared a single time. In the PCR, 60 Vbeta and 13 Jbeta primers were used. Clones were read by immunoSEQ multiplex PCR, and TCRdb kept only the in-frame ones, dropping some. Here the sample spans roughly 86,000 clones, roughly 79% being singletons. The data belong to a study of cytomegalovirus exposure and HLA in healthy donors. The CDR3 is 12 amino acids. V gave up 4 bases and J gave up 2 bases, with 9 bases separating them. CDR1 and CDR2 (germline): SQVTM, ANQGSEA. This TCR was sampled from a female donor in good health and CMV-seronegative. This chain joins TRBV29-1 and TRBJ2-7, with D uncertain. Sequencing was performed on PBMCs. CDR3 in amino acids: CSVVGQTYEQYF. The CDR3, as DNA: TGCAGCGTTGTGGGCCAAACCTACGAGCAGTACTTC.